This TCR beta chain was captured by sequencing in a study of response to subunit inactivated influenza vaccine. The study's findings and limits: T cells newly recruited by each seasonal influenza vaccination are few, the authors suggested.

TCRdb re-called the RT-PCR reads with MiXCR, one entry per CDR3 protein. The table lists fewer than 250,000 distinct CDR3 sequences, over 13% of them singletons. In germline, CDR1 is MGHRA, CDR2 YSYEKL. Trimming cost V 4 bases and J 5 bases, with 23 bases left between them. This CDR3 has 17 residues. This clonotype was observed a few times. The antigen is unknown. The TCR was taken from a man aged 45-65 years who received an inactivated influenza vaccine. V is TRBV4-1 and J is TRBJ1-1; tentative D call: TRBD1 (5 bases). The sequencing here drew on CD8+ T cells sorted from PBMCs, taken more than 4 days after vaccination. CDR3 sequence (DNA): TGCGCCAGCAGCCGCCAAATGGGCAGGGTAAGTGGGACTGAAGCTTTCTTT. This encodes CASSRQMGRVSGTEAFF.